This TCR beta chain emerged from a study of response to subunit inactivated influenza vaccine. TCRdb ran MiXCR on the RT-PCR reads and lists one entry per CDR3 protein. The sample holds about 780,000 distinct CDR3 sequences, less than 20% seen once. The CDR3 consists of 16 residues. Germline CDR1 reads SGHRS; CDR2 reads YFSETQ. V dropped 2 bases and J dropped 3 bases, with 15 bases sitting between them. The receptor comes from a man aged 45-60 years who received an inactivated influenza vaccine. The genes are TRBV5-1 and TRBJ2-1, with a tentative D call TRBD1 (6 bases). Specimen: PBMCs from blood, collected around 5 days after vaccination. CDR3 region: CASSFSTGSFYNEQFF. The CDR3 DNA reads TGCGCCAGCAGCTTCTCAACAGGGTCGTTCTACAATGAGCAGTTCTTC.